One and the same sample provided the 14 T cell receptor beta chains below, sequenced in a study of cytomegalovirus exposure and HLA in healthy donors. Use of 60 Vbeta and 13 Jbeta primers characterized the PCR. Libraries were prepared by immunoSEQ multiplex PCR; TCRdb keeps only in-frame clonotypes and omits some of them. In the table there are around 130,000 clones, approximately 69% of which are singletons. Sequencing was done on a sample of PBMCs. The origin of the receptors is a man aged 35 to 55 in good health and CMV-seropositive.

V is TRBV5-4 and J is TRBJ2-1; D is unclear. Germline CDR1 is SGHNT and CDR2 is YYREEE (reference sequence). The V gene lost 10 bases and the J gene lost 4 bases, with 15 bases spanning the gap. This CDR3 has 13 amino acids. The DNA for the CDR3 is TGTGCCTCCGCCCAAATCAGTTACAATGAGCAGTTCTTC. Its translation: CASAQISYNEQFF.

Written as DNA, the CDR3 is TGCAGCGGTGGACTAGCGGGGGCCGGGACCCAGTACTTC. This encodes CSGGLAGAGTQYF. V and J are TRBV29-1 and TRBJ2-5; 13 nucleotides align to TRBD2. V dropped 7 bases and J dropped 7; count of bases not matched to a gene: 6. This CDR3 comprises 13 residues. Germline V gene data show CDR1 as SQVTM and CDR2 as ANQGSEA.

The chain has TRBV5-4 and TRBJ2-3; TRBD2 is a possible D gene (5 bases). Looked up from germline, CDR1 is SGHNT and CDR2 is YYREEE (reference sequence). The CDR3 covers 18 residues. Between the trimmed V and J ends, which lost 2 bases and 0 bases, there was a span of 19 bases. The CDR3 region has the DNA TGTGCCAGCAGCTTAGGTGGGTTTAGGCTAGCTAGCACAGATACGCAGTATTTT. It specifies CASSLGGFRLASTDTQYF.

The chain joins TRBV5-4 to TRBJ1-3; TRBD1 might be the D (6 bases). CDR1 is SGHNT, CDR2 YYREEE, per germline (reference sequence). Trimming took 3 bases from V and 0 from J, leaving 10 bases between them. The CDR3 consists of 15 residues. Here the CDR3 DNA reads TGTGCCAGCAGCTCCGGACAGTTCTCTGGAAACACCATATATTTT. Translating it yields CASSSGQFSGNTIYF.

The chain has TRBV6-5 and TRBJ1-3, with TRBD1 matching over 7 bases. The CDR3 spans 15 residues. Germline-derived CDR1 and CDR2 are MNHEY and SVGAGI. V dropped 7 bases and J dropped 3; count of bases not matched to a gene: 9. The chain's CDR3 is CASIPLGGGGNTIYF. In DNA form, the CDR3 reads TGTGCCAGCATCCCCTTAGGGGGCGGTGGAAACACCATATATTTT.

This clone was seen only a few times. Distinct nucleotide sequences in the sample also encode this CDR3. This chain joins TRBV19 and TRBJ2-3, with D possibly being TRBD1 (6 bases). V shed 5 bases and J shed 0 bases, with 12 bases lying between them. Germline CDR1 is LNHDA and CDR2 is SQIVND (reference sequence). The CDR3 runs to 15 residues. CDR3 in amino acids: CASSAYRVSTDTQYF. In nucleotides, the CDR3 is TGTGCCAGTAGTGCATACAGGGTCAGCACAGATACGCAGTATTTT. Full variable domain (missing parts from reference TRBV19 and TRBJ2-3): DGGITQSPKYLFRKEGQNVTLSCEQNLNHDAMYWYRQDPGQGLRLIYYSQIVNDFQKGDIAEGYSVSREKKESFPLTVTSAQKNPTAFYLCASSAYRVSTDTQYFGPGTRLTVL.

This chain connects TRBV27 to TRBJ2-7; 11 nucleotides agree with TRBD1. CDR1 is MNHEY, CDR2 SMNVEV, per germline (reference sequence). After removal of 5 bases from V and 2 bases from J, the junction contained 5 bases not matched to a gene. The CDR3 length is 15 residues. This CDR3 reads CASSLRDRGTYEQYF. In DNA, the CDR3 is TGTGCCAGCAGTCTCCGGGACAGGGGGACCTACGAGCAGTACTTC.

Points on this clone: The sample has other DNA sequences that encode this CDR3 too. The chain carries TRBV2 and TRBJ1-5; 11 nucleotides match TRBD1. Looked up from germline, CDR1 is SNHLY and CDR2 is FYNNEI. The length of the CDR3 is 14 residues. Losses at the gene ends were 6 bases for V and 6 bases for J; bases not matched to a gene: 4. CDR3 bases: TGTGCCAGCAGCGGACAGGGGGCGCGTCAGCCCCAGCATTTT. It encodes CASSGQGARQPQHF.

The gene calls are TRBV7-8 and TRBJ2-7, with 11 positions matching TRBD1. Trimming cost V 3 bases and J 7 bases; bases outside gene matches: 17. The CDR3 length is 18 residues. CDR1 and CDR2 from the germline V gene are SGHVS and FQNEAQ. CDR3 coding DNA: TGTGCCAGCAGCTTTTCATCGGTTCCCCGGACAGGGGGCGAAGAGCAGTACTTC. Encoded protein: CASSFSSVPRTGGEEQYF.

The V gene is TRBV19, the J gene TRBJ2-2, with 9 bases aligning to TRBD1. The ends lost 5 bases at V and 5 bases at J; junction bases unmatched: 15. This CDR3 is built from 18 residues. Germline lookup yields CDR1 LNHDA and CDR2 SQIVND (reference sequence). The DNA for the CDR3 is TGTGCCAGTAGTTTCCGACATAATCTACAGGGGGCAACCGGGGAGCTGTTTTTT. As protein: CASSFRHNLQGATGELFF.

The gene calls are TRBV5-1 and TRBJ1-4; D remains ambiguous. CDR3 length: 15 residues. In germline, CDR1 is SGHRS, CDR2 YFSETQ. V was pared by 4 bases and J by 3 bases, with 13 bases between. In nucleotides, the CDR3 is TGCGCCAGCAGCCCTACGGGAGTGGCTAATGAAAAACTGTTTTTT. It encodes CASSPTGVANEKLFF.

A single count supports this clone. V usage is TRBV7-9 and J usage is TRBJ1-3; no definite D call. This CDR3 has 16 amino acids. Germline loops: CDR1 SEHNR, CDR2 FQNEAQ (reference sequence). V dropped 1 base and J dropped 0 bases, with 10 bases sitting between them. The CDR3, as DNA: TGTGCCAGCAGCTTAGGACACGCAAGCTCTGGAAACACCATATATTTT. Translated, it gives CASSLGHASSGNTIYF.

This chain links TRBV7-9 with TRBJ2-5, with TRBD2 matching 10 bases. V shed 3 bases, J shed 4 bases, and the junction held 5 bases outside the gene matches. The CDR3 has 15 residues. CDR1 is SEHNR and CDR2 is FQNEAQ in the germline V gene (reference sequence). The CDR3 bases are TGTGCCAGCAGCTTCCAGCGGGGGGGCCGAGAGACCCAGTACTTC. This codes for CASSFQRGGRETQYF.

This chain links TRBV10-2 with TRBJ2-1; the D is unclear. CDR1 WSHSY and CDR2 SAAADI come from the germline V gene. The CDR3 consists of 14 residues. V gave up 7 bases and J gave up 0 bases, with 10 bases separating them. The CDR3 DNA follows: TGCGCCAGCACCAAGTCGAGCTCCTACAATGAGCAGTTCTTC. The encoded protein is CASTKSSSYNEQFF.